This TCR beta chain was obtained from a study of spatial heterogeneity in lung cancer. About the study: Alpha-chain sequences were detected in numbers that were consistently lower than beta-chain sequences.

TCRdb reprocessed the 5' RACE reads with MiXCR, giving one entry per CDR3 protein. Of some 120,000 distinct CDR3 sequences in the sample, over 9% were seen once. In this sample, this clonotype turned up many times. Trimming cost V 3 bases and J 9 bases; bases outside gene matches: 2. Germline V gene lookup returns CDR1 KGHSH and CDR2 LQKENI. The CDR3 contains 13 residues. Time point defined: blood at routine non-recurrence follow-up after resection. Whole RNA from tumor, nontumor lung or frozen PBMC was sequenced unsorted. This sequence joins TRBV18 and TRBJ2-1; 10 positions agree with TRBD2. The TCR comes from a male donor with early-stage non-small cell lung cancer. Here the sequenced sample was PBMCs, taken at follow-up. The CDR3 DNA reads TGTGCCAGCTCACCCCGACTAGCGGGTGAGCAGTTCTTC. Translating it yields CASSPRLAGEQFF.